This entry lists 24 T cell receptor beta chains sequenced from one sample in a study of shared clonotypes between healthy human individuals. TCRdb's table, derived via immunoSEQ multiplex PCR, lists solely in-frame clones and lacks some. Here the sample spans 600,000 to 750,000 clones, approximately 77% being singletons. The specimen was memory CD4+ T cells sorted from blood. Described subset: CD45RA-negative fraction. These receptors all stem from a woman in her twenties or thirties in good health.

The gene calls are TRBV6-1 and TRBJ2-7; TRBD1 matches at 10 bases. The CDR3 extends over 14 amino acids. Germline assignment: CDR1 MNHNS and CDR2 SASEGT. V shed 7 bases and J 2 bases; nucleotides not matched to a gene: 5. Here the CDR3 reads CASNRDRGAYEQYF. The CDR3 DNA follows: TGTGCCAGCAACCGGGACAGGGGAGCCTACGAGCAGTACTTC.

There are a few counts of this clone. J is TRBJ1-5 and V is TRBV6-5, with 7 bases that match TRBD1. This CDR3 is built from 16 residues. V shed 0 bases and J 2 bases; nucleotides not matched to a gene: 4. The germline V gene encodes CDR1 MNHEY and CDR2 SVGAGI. The CDR3 spells CASSYSADRGNQPQHF. In nucleotides, the CDR3 is TGTGCCAGCAGTTACTCGGCCGACAGGGGCAATCAGCCCCAGCATTTT.

This clone was seen at least ten times. Other DNA sequences in this specimen translate into the identical CDR3. The chain is built from TRBV18 and TRBJ2-2; D is unclear. Germline V gene lookup returns CDR1 KGHSH and CDR2 LQKENI. This CDR3 contains 12 residues. V lost 0 bases to trimming and J lost 5 bases, with 1 base between them. In DNA form, the CDR3 reads TGTGCCAGCTCACCACCTACCGGGGAGCTGTTTTTT. As protein: CASSPPTGELFF.

This clone is a singleton in its sample. V usage is TRBV11-2 and J usage is TRBJ1-1, with 7 bases aligning to TRBD1. The germline V gene encodes CDR1 SGHAT and CDR2 FQNNGV. This CDR3 is built from 15 residues. V was clipped by 1 base and J by 8 bases; unmatched bases: 10. Here the CDR3 DNA reads TGTGCCAGCAGCTTAGTTAGGGCAGGGGGGATAGAAGCTTTCTTT. Protein sequence: CASSLVRAGGIEAFF.

This sequence joins TRBV5-1 and TRBJ2-5, with 7 bases fitting TRBD1. This CDR3 contains 16 residues. Germline values: CDR1 SGHRS, CDR2 YFSETQ. After removal of 4 bases from V and 0 bases from J, the junction contained 9 bases not matched to a gene. The CDR3 DNA reads TGCGCCAGCAGCATGCATCCGGGACAGCACCAAGAGACCCAGTACTTC. Protein sequence: CASSMHPGQHQETQYF.

This clone occurred a few times. V gene TRBV5-4 combines with J gene TRBJ1-2; D not resolved. The CDR3 loop spans 14 amino acids. Germline assignment: CDR1 SGHNT and CDR2 YYREEE (reference sequence). V was shortened by 3 bases and J by 5 bases, with 14 bases between the two germline ends. CDR3 nucleotides: TGTGCCAGCAGCTCTGACGTGAGACTTTATGGCTACACCTTC. It yields the protein CASSSDVRLYGYTF.

This clone has a handful of counts. Different DNA sequences within this sample yield the same CDR3. V gene TRBV5-1 combines with J gene TRBJ2-7; 9 bases fit TRBD2. Trimming cost V 0 bases and J 2 bases; bases outside gene matches: 3. The CDR3 is 15 amino acids. Germline values: CDR1 SGHRS, CDR2 YFSETQ. The CDR3 reads CASSLGLAETYEQYF. CDR3 sequence (DNA): TGCGCCAGCAGCTTGGGACTAGCGGAGACCTACGAGCAGTACTTC.

This chain joins TRBV11-2 and TRBJ1-6; no reliable D call. CDR1 is SGHAT, CDR2 FQNNGV, per germline. The CDR3 covers 17 residues. V gave up 0 bases and J gave up 3 bases, with 12 bases separating them. The CDR3 bases are TGTGCCAGCAGCTTAGAGGCCACTTCTTTCTATAATTCACCCCTCCACTTT. It codes for CASSLEATSFYNSPLHF.

The chain is built from TRBV13 and TRBJ1-1; no reliable D call. CDR1 and CDR2 (germline): PRHDT, FYEKMQ (reference sequence). V lost 6 bases to trimming and J lost 1 base, with 6 bases between them. The CDR3 covers 12 residues. CDR3 loop: CASSSGNTEAFF. The CDR3 region has the DNA TGTGCCAGCAGTTCGGGGAACACTGAAGCTTTCTTT. Full variable domain (remainder filled in from reference TRBV13 and TRBJ1-1): AAGVIQSPRHLIKEKRETATLKCYPIPRHDTVYWYQQGPGQDPQFLISFYEKMQSDKGSIPDRFSAQQFSDYHSELNMSSLELGDSALYFCASSSGNTEAFFGQGTRLTVV.

The chain combines TRBV27 with TRBJ1-1, with TRBD1 matching 8 bases. This CDR3 is built from 13 residues. The germline V gene has CDR1 MNHEY and CDR2 SMNVEV (reference sequence). Trimming removed 5 bases from V and 5 bases from J; junction bases left unmatched: 4. CDR3 in amino acids: CASSRQGFTEAFF. CDR3 DNA sequence: TGTGCCAGCAGTAGACAGGGGTTTACTGAAGCTTTCTTT.

The chain recombines TRBV28 with TRBJ2-7, with D possibly TRBD1 on 6 matching bases. V was shortened by 4 bases and J by 1 base, with 14 bases between the two germline ends. The CDR3 runs 15 residues. Germline V gene lookup returns CDR1 MDHEN and CDR2 SYDVKM. This CDR3 reads CASSSPGQGSYEQYF. CDR3 sequence (DNA): TGTGCCAGCAGTTCTCCGGGGCAGGGGTCCTACGAGCAGTACTTC.

J is TRBJ1-5 and V is TRBV28, with D possibly TRBD1 on 5 matching bases. CDR3 length: 16 residues. Per the germline V gene, CDR1 is MDHEN and CDR2 is SYDVKM. Trimming left V 6 bases short and J 6 bases short, with 21 bases between. CDR3 sequence reads: CASSAGGWVRVQPQHF. The CDR3, as DNA: TGTGCCAGCAGCGCCGGGGGATGGGTTCGTGTTCAGCCCCAGCATTTT.

The J gene is TRBJ2-3, the V gene TRBV11-2, with D perhaps matching TRBD2 (6 bases). Trimming stripped 5 bases from V and 3 bases from J, with 18 bases between. The CDR3 has 16 amino acids. Looked up from germline, CDR1 is SGHAT and CDR2 is FQNNGV. The CDR3, as DNA: TGTGCCAGCAGCAGACTCGGACTATACGCTACAGATACGCAGTATTTT. It is translated as CASSRLGLYATDTQYF.

The chain carries TRBV18 and TRBJ1-3; 8 bases match TRBD1. This CDR3 has 15 amino acids. Trimming cost V 6 bases and J 4 bases; bases outside gene matches: 8. The germline V gene encodes CDR1 KGHSH and CDR2 LQKENI. The chain's CDR3 is CASSPGQAVGNTIYF. The DNA of the CDR3 is TGTGCCAGCTCCCCGGGACAGGCTGTAGGAAACACCATATATTTT.

The chain couples TRBV28 to TRBJ1-5, with D perhaps TRBD1 (5 bases). The CDR3 has 15 amino acids. CDR1 MDHEN and CDR2 SYDVKM come from the germline V gene. V lost 4 bases to trimming and J lost 2 bases, with 12 bases between them. CDR3 coding DNA: TGTGCCAGCAGTTCATTCGGGGGGGGCAATCAGCCCCAGCATTTT. As protein: CASSSFGGGNQPQHF.

The chain has TRBV28 and TRBJ2-5, with 9 bases matching TRBD1. This CDR3 is built from 15 residues. CDR1 is MDHEN, CDR2 SYDVKM, per germline. V shed 5 bases and J 5 bases; nucleotides not matched to a gene: 9. The CDR3 is CASSTSQGAGETQYF. The CDR3 DNA reads as TGTGCCAGCAGTACCTCACAGGGGGCTGGTGAGACCCAGTACTTC.

The V call is TRBV5-1, the J call TRBJ2-3; D unresolved. This CDR3 has 15 residues. With 6 bases removed from V and 4 bases from J, the gap between germline ends came to 18 bases. Germline V CDR1 and CDR2: SGHRS, YFSETQ. CDR3 protein: CASTSEPGGADTQYF. CDR3 nucleotides: TGCGCCAGCACCTCCGAACCCGGTGGAGCAGATACGCAGTATTTT.

Here the CDR3 reads CASSIRTRGSNQPQHF. The CDR3 DNA reads as TGCGCCAGCAGCATTAGGACCAGAGGGAGCAATCAGCCCCAGCATTTT. The V call is TRBV5-1, the J call TRBJ1-5; D remains unclear. Germline assignment: CDR1 SGHRS and CDR2 YFSETQ. Trimming stripped 4 bases from V and 1 base from J, with 15 bases between. The length of the CDR3 is 16 residues.

This clone was recorded at least ten times. The chain recombines TRBV11-2 with TRBJ1-2; 9 bases line up with TRBD1. Germline trimming cut 0 bases from V and 5 bases from J; bases unmatched to any gene: 4. Germline V gene sequence: CDR1 SGHAT, CDR2 FQNNGV. The CDR3 loop spans 15 amino acids. The CDR3 DNA reads as TGTGCCAGCAGCTTAGATGGAGGACAGGGGTATGGCTACACCTTC. This sequence encodes CASSLDGGQGYGYTF.

This rearrangement joins TRBV28 to TRBJ2-1, with D unclear. The CDR3 runs to 15 residues. The germline V gene encodes CDR1 MDHEN and CDR2 SYDVKM. The V and J ends lost 7 bases and 4 bases respectively, with 17 bases between them. The CDR3 loop is CASILSESFYNEQFF. The CDR3 nucleotides read TGTGCCAGCATCCTATCGGAGTCCTTTTACAATGAGCAGTTCTTC.

This clone was found a few times. V usage is TRBV9 and J usage is TRBJ1-1; 8 bases map to TRBD1. Germline trimming cut 4 bases from V and 4 bases from J; bases unmatched to any gene: 9. Germline V gene data show CDR1 as SGDLS and CDR2 as YYNGEE. This CDR3 is 15 amino acids long. Written as DNA, the CDR3 is TGTGCCAGCAGCTTCCAGGGGGCGGCGGGCACTGAAGCTTTCTTT. Residues: CASSFQGAAGTEAFF.

The chain recombines TRBV28 with TRBJ1-2; D is ambiguous. The germline V and J ends were trimmed by 1 base and 4 bases, with 13 bases remaining between them. The CDR3 is 15 amino acids. CDR1 MDHEN and CDR2 SYDVKM come from the germline V gene. In DNA form, the CDR3 reads TGTGCCAGCAGTTTATACAGATCCACGGGCTATGGCTACACCTTC. Translating it yields CASSLYRSTGYGYTF.

V and J are TRBV11-3 and TRBJ2-3; D remains unclear. This CDR3 is 14 amino acids long. V gave up 2 bases and J gave up 5 bases, with 11 bases separating them. Germline V gene sequence: CDR1 SGHNT, CDR2 YENEEA. CDR3 residues: CASSLNARRDTQYF. CDR3 nucleotide sequence: TGTGCCAGCAGCTTAAACGCTAGACGAGATACGCAGTATTTT.

A remark on this clone: This CDR3 is also generated by other DNA sequences in the sample. The chain recombines TRBV5-1 with TRBJ2-3; 11 bases are a match to TRBD2. The CDR3 has 14 residues. The germline CDR1 and CDR2 sequences are SGHRS and YFSETQ. V shed 4 bases and J 6 bases; nucleotides not matched to a gene: 4. CDR3 region: CASSLTSGTDTQYF. CDR3 DNA sequence: TGCGCCAGCAGCCTGACTAGCGGGACGGATACGCAGTATTTT.